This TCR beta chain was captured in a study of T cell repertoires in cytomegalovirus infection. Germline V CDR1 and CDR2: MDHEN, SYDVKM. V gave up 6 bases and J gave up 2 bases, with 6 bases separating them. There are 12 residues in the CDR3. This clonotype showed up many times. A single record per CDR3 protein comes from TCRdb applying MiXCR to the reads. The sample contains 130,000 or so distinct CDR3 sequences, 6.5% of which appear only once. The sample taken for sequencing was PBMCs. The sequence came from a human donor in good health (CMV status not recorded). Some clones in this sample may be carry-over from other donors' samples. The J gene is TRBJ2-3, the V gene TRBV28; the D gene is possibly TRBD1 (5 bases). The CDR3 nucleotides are TGTGCCAGCAGCAGGGCCACAGATACGCAGTATTTT. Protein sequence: CASSRATDTQYF.